This T cell receptor (beta chain) derives from a study of blood T cell repertoires in COVID-19. Overall study: Specimens from acute and convalescent COVID-19 originated in the United States, Italy and Spain. PBMCs, B-cell-depleted T cells, or T cells were the source of the cDNA or gDNA that made up the material.

In the source study's methods: Estimation of nucleated cell counts relied on the amplification of reference gene primers. Assay: immunoSEQ multiplex PCR; the TCRdb copy retains only in-frame clones and omits some. That table furnishes V, J and clone size, whereas the DNA furnished D and trimming. This sample yields roughly 120,000 clones, of which 86% are seen a single time; roughly 5.4% belongs to the top ten. Germline V gives CDR1 MNHEY, CDR2 SVGEGT. This CDR3 region has 16 residues. Unmatched junction bases numbered 13, after V lost 4 bases and J lost 8 bases. The sequence derives from a human donor in a cohort sampled during active COVID-19. The sequenced sample was peripheral blood. The chain links TRBV6-2 or TRBV6-3 to TRBJ2-1, with 8 bases that match TRBD2. The CDR3 sequence is CASSFLPAGGGHEQFF. CDR3 nucleotide sequence: TGTGCCAGCAGTTTCCTCCCCGCGGGAGGTGGGCATGAGCAGTTCTTC.